This TCR beta chain was sequenced in a study of cytomegalovirus exposure and HLA in healthy donors. It was with 60 Vbeta and 13 Jbeta primers that the PCR ran. TCRdb's table, derived via immunoSEQ multiplex PCR, lists solely in-frame clones and lacks some. The data contain around 30,000 clones, around two fifths of them singletons. In germline, CDR1 is MNHEY, CDR2 SVGAGI. The length of the CDR3 is 16 residues. Trimming took 0 bases from V and 3 from J; bases not matched to a gene: 4. This clone turned up a few times. Other DNA variants within this sample encode the same CDR3. The TCR comes from a woman between 50 and 59 years old in good health and CMV-seronegative. The chain has TRBV6-5 and TRBJ1-1, with TRBD1 identical over 10 bases. The sequencing sample was made of PBMCs. The DNA for the CDR3 is TGTGCCAGCAGTTACTCAGCGGGACAGGGGTACACTGAAGCTTTCTTT. This encodes CASSYSAGQGYTEAFF.